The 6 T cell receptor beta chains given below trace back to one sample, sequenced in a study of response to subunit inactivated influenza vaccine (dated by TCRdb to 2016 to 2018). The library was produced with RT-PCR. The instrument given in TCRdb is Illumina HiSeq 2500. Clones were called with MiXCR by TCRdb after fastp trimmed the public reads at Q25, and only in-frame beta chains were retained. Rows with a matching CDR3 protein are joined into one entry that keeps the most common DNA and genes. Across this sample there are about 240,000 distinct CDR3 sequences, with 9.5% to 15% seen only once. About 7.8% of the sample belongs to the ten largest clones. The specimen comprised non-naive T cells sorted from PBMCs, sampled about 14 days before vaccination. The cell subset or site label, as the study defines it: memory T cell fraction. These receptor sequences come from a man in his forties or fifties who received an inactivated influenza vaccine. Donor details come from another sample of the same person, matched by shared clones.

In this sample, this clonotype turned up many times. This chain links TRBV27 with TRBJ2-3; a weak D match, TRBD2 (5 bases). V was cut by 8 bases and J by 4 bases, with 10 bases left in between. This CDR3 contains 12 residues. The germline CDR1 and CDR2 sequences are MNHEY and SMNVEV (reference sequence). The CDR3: CASRDGPDTQYF. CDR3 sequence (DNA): TGTGCCAGCCGGGATGGGCCAGATACGCAGTATTTT.

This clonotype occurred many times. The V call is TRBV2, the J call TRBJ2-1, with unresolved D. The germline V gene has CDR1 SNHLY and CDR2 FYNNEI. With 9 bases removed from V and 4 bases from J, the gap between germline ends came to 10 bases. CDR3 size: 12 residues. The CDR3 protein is CARVGPYNEQFF. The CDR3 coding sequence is TGTGCCAGGGTAGGACCATACAATGAGCAGTTCTTC.

The CDR3: CASSLSGRETQYF. Written as DNA, the CDR3 is TGTGCCAGCAGCTTAAGCGGGAGAGAGACCCAGTACTTC. J is TRBJ2-5 and V is TRBV7-9; 8 nucleotides align to TRBD2. CDR3 size: 13 residues. Germline values: CDR1 SEHNR, CDR2 FQNEAQ (reference sequence). J gave up 4 bases and V 2 bases, and 0 bases lay outside the gene matches. The full variable domain, rest sourced from reference TRBV7-9 and TRBJ2-5, is DTGVSQNPRHKITKRGQNVTFRCDPISEHNRLYWYRQTLGQGPEFLTYFQNEAQLEKSRLLSDRFSAERPKGSFSTLEIQRTEQGDSAMYLCASSLSGRETQYFGPGTRLLVL.

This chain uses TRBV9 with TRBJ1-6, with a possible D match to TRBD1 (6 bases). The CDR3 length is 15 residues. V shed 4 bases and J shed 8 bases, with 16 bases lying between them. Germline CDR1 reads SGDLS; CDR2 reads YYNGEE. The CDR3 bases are TGTGCCAGCAGCTCCCAGGTACAGGGAGATTCACCCCTCCACTTT. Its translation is CASSSQVQGDSPLHF.

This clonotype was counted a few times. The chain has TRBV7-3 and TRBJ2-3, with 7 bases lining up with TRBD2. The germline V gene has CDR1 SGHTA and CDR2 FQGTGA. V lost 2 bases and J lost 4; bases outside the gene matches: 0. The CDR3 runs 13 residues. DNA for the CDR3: TGTGCCAGCAGCTTAGGGAGGGCAGATACGCAGTATTTT. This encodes CASSLGRADTQYF.

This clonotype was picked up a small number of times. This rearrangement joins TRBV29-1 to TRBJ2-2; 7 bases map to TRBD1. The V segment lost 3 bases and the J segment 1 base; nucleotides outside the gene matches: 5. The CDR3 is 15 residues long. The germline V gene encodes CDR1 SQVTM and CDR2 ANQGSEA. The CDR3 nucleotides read TGCAGCGTTGAGGAATGGACAGGGAACACCGGGGAGCTGTTTTTT. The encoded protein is CSVEEWTGNTGELFF.